The TCR beta chain described here comes from a study of blood T cell repertoires in COVID-19. The wider study: COVID-19 samples, acute and convalescent, were from the United States, Italy and Spain.

The CDR3 contains 14 residues. V was trimmed by 3 bases and J by 7 bases, leaving 14 bases between them. Germline-derived CDR1 and CDR2 are SGDLS and YYNGEE. Using immunoSEQ multiplex PCR, the repertoire was profiled, and TCRdb retains in-frame clones only, with some absent. The sample holds about 130,000 clones, 80% to 90% seen once. The sample consisted of PBMCs or T cells enriched from blood (not recorded which). This chain connects TRBV9 to TRBJ2-1; TRBD2 is a possible D gene (5 bases). The TCR comes from a man aged 40-49 years with acute COVID-19. The CDR3 nucleotides read TGTGCCAGCAGCGCCGGACTGGATCGAAATGAGCAGTTCTTC. Amino acids: CASSAGLDRNEQFF.